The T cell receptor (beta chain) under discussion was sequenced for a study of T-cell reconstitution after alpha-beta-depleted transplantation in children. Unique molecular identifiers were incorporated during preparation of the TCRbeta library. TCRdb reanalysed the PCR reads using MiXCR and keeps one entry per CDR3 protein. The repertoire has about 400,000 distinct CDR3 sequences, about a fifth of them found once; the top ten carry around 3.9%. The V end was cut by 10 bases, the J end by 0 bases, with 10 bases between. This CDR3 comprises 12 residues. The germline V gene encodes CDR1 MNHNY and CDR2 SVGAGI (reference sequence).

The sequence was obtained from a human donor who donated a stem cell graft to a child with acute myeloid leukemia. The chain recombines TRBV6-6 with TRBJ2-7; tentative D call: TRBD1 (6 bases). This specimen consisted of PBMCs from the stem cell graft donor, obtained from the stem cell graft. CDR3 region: CATTGSSYEQYF. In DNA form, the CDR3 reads TGTGCCACAACAGGGAGCTCCTACGAGCAGTACTTC.